This TCR beta chain is drawn from a study of blood T cell repertoires in COVID-19. Study in general: Researchers got acute and convalescent COVID-19 samples from the United States, Italy and Spain. T cells, B-cell-depleted T cells, or PBMCs provided the cDNA or gDNA that served as material.

This clone was seen a single time. Deletions cut 4 bases from V and 2 bases from J, with 12 bases between. Germline V gives CDR1 SGHRS, CDR2 YFSETQ. This CDR3 is built from 14 residues. The authors' processing: Estimation of nucleated cell counts was performed using reference gene primer amplification. Produced via immunoSEQ multiplex PCR; TCRdb's table is partial and in-frame only. From that table come the V and J calls and clone size; the DNA was used to work out D and trimming. The sample holds 50,000 to 65,000 clones, around 88% seen once. This chain uses TRBV5-1 with TRBJ1-1, with TRBD1 as a possible D gene (5 bases). The receptor was isolated from a man between 60 and 75 years old with acute or convalescent COVID-19. The sample was peripheral blood. In nucleotides, the CDR3 is TGCGCCAGCAGCCTATGGGGGGGAAACACTGAAGCTTTCTTT. It yields the protein CASSLWGGNTEAFF.